These T cell receptor beta chains were read from a single sample in a study of cytomegalovirus exposure and HLA in healthy donors. The method was immunoSEQ multiplex PCR; TCRdb's version includes in-frame clones alone and lacks a portion of them. This sample yields over 150,000 clones, of which roughly 80% are seen a single time; approximately 13% belongs to the top ten. Sequences were obtained from PBMCs. The origin of the receptors is a woman in her forties or fifties in good health and CMV-seropositive. Both conserved end residues are part of each CDR3. D genes are given only for firm matches. Clone size appears in some rows only: once, few, many, or a class for an expanded clone.

TRBJ1-1 NA NA TRBV5-1 CASSLGSRNTEAFF TGCGCCAGCAGCTTGGGTTCGCGTAACACTGAAGCTTTCTTT
TRBJ2-7 NA once TRBV5-1 CASSWGVLDEGEQYF TGCGCCAGCAGCTGGGGGGTCCTGGACGAGGGAGAGCAGTACTTC
TRBJ2-5 NA NA TRBV10-3 CASGGRGQETQYF TGTGCCTCGGGGGGCAGGGGCCAAGAGACCCAGTACTTC
TRBJ1-5 TRBD1 NA TRBV6-5 CASSRDRGLQPQHF TGTGCCAGCAGTCGTGACAGGGGTTTACAGCCCCAGCATTTT
TRBJ2-3 TRBD2 once TRBV6-1 CASSETLAGGTDTQYF TGTGCCAGCAGTGAGACCCTAGCGGGGGGGACAGATACGCAGTATTTT
TRBJ2-2 NA NA TRBV19 CASSKVTSNTGELFF TGTGCCAGTAGTAAGGTGACATCGAACACCGGGGAGCTGTTTTTT
TRBJ2-3 NA NA TRBV6-1 CASKSGTDTQYF TGTGCCAGCAAGAGCGGCACAGATACGCAGTATTTT
TRBJ2-7 NA NA TRBV2 CASSVYTTYEQYF TGTGCCAGCAGTGTTTACACCACCTACGAGCAGTACTTC
TRBJ2-1 NA NA TRBV7-3 CASSLRQASYNEQFF TGTGCCAGCAGCTTAAGACAGGCCTCCTACAATGAGCAGTTCTTC
TRBJ1-2 NA NA TRBV5-4 CASSPDSNYGYTF TGTGCCAGCAGCCCCGACTCAAACTATGGCTACACCTTC
TRBJ1-1 NA NA TRBV7-6 CASSAPEGQMNTEAFF TGTGCCAGCAGCGCACCGGAGGGTCAGATGAACACTGAAGCTTTCTTT
TRBJ1-6 TRBD1 NA TRBV9 CASSTTPGTGWNSPLHF TGTGCCAGCAGCACCACACCCGGGACAGGGTGGAATTCACCCCTCCACTTT
TRBJ2-1 TRBD2 NA TRBV9 CASSHPFSSGSNEQFF TGTGCCAGCAGCCACCCGTTTTCTAGCGGGAGTAATGAGCAGTTCTTC
TRBJ2-7 NA NA TRBV11-3 CASSPAAGTYEQYF TGTGCCAGCAGCCCTGCAGCAGGGACCTACGAGCAGTACTTC
TRBJ1-1 NA NA TRBV9 CASSVVAGNTEAFF TGTGCCAGCAGCGTAGTGGCAGGGAACACTGAAGCTTTCTTT
TRBJ1-1 NA NA TRBV5-1 CASSLEQGFGAFF TGCGCCAGCAGCTTGGAACAGGGATTTGGAGCTTTCTTT
TRBJ2-5 TRBD1 NA TRBV5-1 CASSGRTGGETQYF TGCGCCAGCAGCGGAAGGACAGGGGGGGAGACCCAGTACTTC
TRBJ1-6 NA NA TRBV21-1 CASSQTNRSHRSYNSPLHF TGTGCCAGCAGCCAAACAAACCGCTCCCACAGGTCCTATAATTCACCCCTCCACTTT
TRBJ1-3 NA NA TRBV30 CALHSFSGNTIYF TGTGCCTTACACAGCTTCTCTGGAAACACCATATATTTT
TRBJ1-6 TRBD1 NA TRBV27 CASSPGQGYNSPLHF TGTGCCAGCAGCCCGGGACAGGGCTATAATTCACCCCTCCACTTT
TRBJ1-4 NA NA TRBV18 CASSLRLQGPEEKLFF TGTGCCAGCTCGCTCAGGCTTCAAGGCCCAGAAGAAAAACTGTTTTTT
TRBJ1-5 TRBD1 once TRBV27 CASRLNRGGNQPQHF TGTGCCAGCAGACTGAACAGGGGGGGCAATCAGCCCCAGCATTTT
TRBJ2-5 TRBD1 NA TRBV4-1 CASSYGTGNFQETQYF TGCGCCAGCAGCTACGGGACAGGAAACTTCCAAGAGACCCAGTACTTC
TRBJ2-5 NA once TRBV5-1 CASSFGGYQETQYF TGCGCCAGCAGCTTCGGAGGTTACCAAGAGACCCAGTACTTC
TRBJ2-7 NA few TRBV5-8 CASINPGGATYEQYF TGTGCCAGCATCAACCCGGGCGGGGCCACCTACGAGCAGTACTTC
TRBJ2-7 NA NA TRBV4-1 CASSSKTGEVYEQYF TGCGCCAGCAGCTCAAAAACAGGGGAGGTGTACGAGCAGTACTTC
TRBJ1-1 NA NA TRBV5-6 CASSLGGRTEAFF TGTGCCAGCAGCTTGGGAGGAAGGACTGAAGCTTTCTTT
TRBJ1-2 TRBD1 NA TRBV19 CASSRGQGAGGYTF TGTGCCAGTAGTAGAGGACAGGGGGCTGGAGGCTACACCTTC
TRBJ1-1 NA once TRBV5-1 CASSLGGRATEAFF TGCGCCAGCAGCTTGGGCGGCAGGGCGACTGAAGCTTTCTTT
TRBJ1-1 NA NA TRBV27 CASSSLSGGREAFF TGTGCCAGCAGTTCCCTATCTGGGGGCAGGGAAGCTTTCTTT
TRBJ1-2 NA NA TRBV6-1 CASSEVGGYGYTF TGTGCCAGCAGTGAAGTGGGGGGCTATGGCTACACCTTC
TRBJ2-6 NA NA TRBV5-1 CASSPGGANVLTF TGCGCCAGCAGCCCCGGGGGGGCCAACGTCCTGACTTTC
TRBJ2-7 NA NA TRBV7-9 CASSLVVWQGGNEQYF TGTGCCAGCAGCTTAGTCGTTTGGCAGGGTGGGAACGAGCAGTACTTC
TRBJ2-4 NA NA TRBV9 CASSIDPQGVKNIQYF TGTGCCAGCAGCATCGATCCACAGGGAGTCAAAAACATTCAGTACTTC
TRBJ1-2 NA NA TRBV7-6 CASSSSQGWNGYTF TGTGCCAGCAGCTCCTCCCAGGGGTGGAATGGCTACACCTTC
TRBJ2-3 TRBD2 NA TRBV4-1 CTSSQGTSGGFTDTQYF TGCACCAGCAGCCAAGGGACTAGCGGGGGTTTCACAGATACGCAGTATTTT
TRBJ2-2 TRBD1 NA TRBV7-9 CASSRTGGASANTGELFF TGTGCCAGCAGCCGGACAGGGGGCGCATCGGCGAACACCGGGGAGCTGTTTTTT